A single sample gave rise to the 18 T cell receptor beta chains below, sequenced in a study of blood T cell repertoires in COVID-19 (dated by TCRdb to 2020 to 2022). Receptor amplification or capture employed the immunoSEQ multiplex PCR assay. TCRdb retrieved this table from immuneACCESS and kept in-frame rearrangements only. Not all clones are present; in checked studies, unresolved V genes account for under half, and no reason is known for the remainder. The sample has around 250,000 clones on record, roughly 89% of them singletons. The ten largest clonotypes hold about 1.5% of the sample. The sequencing sample was made of peripheral blood. The receptors originated from a woman in her 40s who had recovered from COVID-19.

This chain joins TRBV7-2 and TRBJ2-5; possible D gene TRBD1, 6 bases. Germline V lookup: CDR1 SGHTA, CDR2 FQGNSA. The CDR3 sequence is 16 residues long. The V end lost 2 bases, the J end lost 4 bases, and 17 bases lay between the germline ends. The CDR3 region has the DNA TGTGCCAGCAGCTTATCTTACGTGACAGGTGGAGAGACCCAGTACTTC. This codes for CASSLSYVTGGETQYF.

This chain links TRBV28 with TRBJ2-7; TRBD1 matches at 8 bases. CDR1 and CDR2 from the germline V gene are MDHEN and SYDVKM. V lost 8 bases to trimming and J lost 7 bases; unmatched junction nucleotides: 16. This CDR3 comprises 15 residues. Written as DNA, the CDR3 is TGTGCCAGCTCTAACCCAGTACCTAACAGGGGGGAGCAGTACTTC. It encodes CASSNPVPNRGEQYF.

This clone was detected only a few times. The V and J genes are TRBV20-1 and TRBJ2-7, with a weak D call TRBD1 (5 bases). This CDR3 is built from 11 residues. Trimming left V 3 bases short and J 5 bases short, with 8 bases between. In germline, CDR1 is DFQATT, CDR2 SNEGSKA (reference sequence). CDR3 nucleotide sequence: TGCAGTGCTAGGATCAGGGACGAGCAGTACTTC. Protein sequence: CSARIRDEQYF.

This clone was detected a few times. The rearrangement links TRBV5-1 to TRBJ2-7; 7 nucleotides line up with TRBD1. This CDR3 spans 13 amino acids. Trimming at V came to 5 bases and at J to 10 bases, leaving 12 bases not matched to a gene. From germline, CDR1 is SGHRS and CDR2 YFSETQ. This CDR3 is CASSPPVRDRQYF. DNA of the CDR3: TGCGCCAGCAGTCCACCGGTTCGGGACAGACAGTACTTC.

The genes are TRBV6-6 and TRBJ2-1, with 11 bases identical to TRBD2. Germline assignment: CDR1 MNHNY and CDR2 SVGAGI (reference sequence). The V segment lost 5 bases and the J segment 16 bases; nucleotides outside the gene matches: 10. The CDR3 is 13 residues long. The CDR3 loop is CASSQLTGTSGFF. DNA of the CDR3: TGTGCCAGCAGTCAGTTGACCGGGACTAGCGGATTCTTC.

This clone is a singleton in its sample. The V gene is TRBV12-3 or TRBV12-4, the J gene TRBJ1-6; D might be TRBD1 (5 bases). V lost 3 bases and J 8 bases, leaving 8 bases between the germline ends. The CDR3 extends over 13 amino acids. DNA of the CDR3: TGTGCCAGCAGTTTTGACAGAGATTCACCCCTCCACTTT. This sequence encodes CASSFDRDSPLHF.

The rearrangement joins TRBV6-6 to TRBJ2-7; the match to TRBD2 covers 10 bases. CDR1 and CDR2 (germline): MNHNY, SVGAGI (reference sequence). The ends lost 8 bases at V and 2 bases at J; junction bases unmatched: 9. The CDR3 totals 15 residues. The CDR3 here is CASLAGDPRAYEQYF. For the CDR3, the DNA is TGTGCCAGCCTAGCGGGGGACCCTCGGGCCTACGAGCAGTACTTC.

This clone was seen many times. The chain has TRBV7-2 and TRBJ2-3; unclear D gene. Trimming took off 6 bases at V and 5 bases at J, with 9 bases between the two ends. Germline loops: CDR1 SGHTA, CDR2 FQGNSA. The CDR3 extends over 12 amino acids. The CDR3 sequence is CASRGRVDTQYF. The CDR3 coding sequence is TGTGCCAGCAGGGGCCGAGTAGATACGCAGTATTTT.

V is TRBV6-1 and J is TRBJ2-4; tentatively, D is TRBD2 (5 bases). There are 16 residues in the CDR3. Per germline, CDR1 MNHNS and CDR2 SASEGT. The germline V and J ends were trimmed by 0 bases and 6 bases, with 15 bases remaining between them. CDR3 region: CASSEAHGVPSNIQYF. The CDR3 DNA is TGTGCCAGCAGTGAAGCGCACGGGGTGCCTTCAAACATTCAGTACTTC.

The CDR3 DNA sequence: TGTGCCAGCAGGGAGCCAGGGCCAGAGACCCAGTACTTC. Translated: CASREPGPETQYF. The chain links TRBV6-5 to TRBJ2-5; tentative D call: TRBD1 (5 bases). V lost 6 bases, J lost 4 bases, and 12 bases lay in between. Germline CDR1 MNHEY, CDR2 SVGAGI. This CDR3 spans 13 amino acids.

CDR3 in amino acids: CASSHFSGQSVGDTF. The CDR3 bases are TGTGCCAGCAGCCACTTCTCGGGACAGTCCGTCGGGGACACCTTC. The chain joins TRBV6-2 or TRBV6-3 to TRBJ1-2, with 7 bases lining up with TRBD1. CDR1 is MNHEY, CDR2 SVGEGT, per germline. The V segment lost 6 bases and the J segment 12 bases; nucleotides outside the gene matches: 19. The CDR3 loop spans 15 amino acids.

The rearrangement joins TRBV4-2 to TRBJ2-7; tentatively, D is TRBD2 (7 bases). Germline CDR1 LGHNA, CDR2 YNFKEQ. The V gene lost 0 bases and the J gene lost 1 base, with 13 bases spanning the gap. CDR3 length: 16 residues. The CDR3 protein is CASSQDLGGLSYEQYF. DNA of the CDR3: TGTGCCAGCAGCCAAGATCTGGGGGGGCTATCCTACGAGCAGTACTTC.

This clone was counted once. CDR3 in amino acids: CASNLGQRGEKLFF. The CDR3 nucleotides read TGTGCCAGTAATCTCGGACAGCGGGGTGAAAAACTGTTTTTT. The chain uses TRBV19 and TRBJ1-4, with D possibly being TRBD1 (6 bases). Trimming removed 7 bases from V and 7 bases from J, with 16 bases in between. The CDR3 runs 14 residues. Germline lookup yields CDR1 LNHDA and CDR2 SQIVND (reference sequence).

The CDR3 DNA sequence: TGTGCCGGGAGGCGGGGCGTGAACACTGAAGCTTTCTTT. Translated, it gives CAGRRGVNTEAFF. The chain couples TRBV28 to TRBJ1-1; D is perhaps TRBD1 (5 bases). The V end lost 11 bases, the J end lost 0 bases, and 13 bases lay between the germline ends. The CDR3 length is 13 residues. CDR1 MDHEN and CDR2 SYDVKM come from the germline V gene.

This chain connects TRBV6-6 to TRBJ1-4; weak D call: TRBD1 (6 bases). The CDR3 runs to 15 residues. The ends were cut back, 8 bases at V and 3 bases at J, with 16 bases in the middle. CDR1 and CDR2 (germline): MNHNY, SVGAGI (reference sequence). In DNA form, the CDR3 reads TGTGCCAGCGGTTCCGGGGCAGGGGCTAATGAAAAACTGTTTTTT. It is translated as CASGSGAGANEKLFF.

V gene TRBV28 combines with J gene TRBJ2-2; TRBD2 agrees at 7 bases. This CDR3 contains 15 residues. V was pared by 6 bases and J by 8 bases, with 12 bases of the junction left unmatched. Looked up from germline, CDR1 is MDHEN and CDR2 is SYDVKM. CDR3 amino acids: CASRVGTTTSGELFF. For the CDR3, the DNA is TGTGCCAGCAGAGTCGGGACTACTACTTCTGGGGAGCTGTTTTTT.

The V gene is TRBV18, the J gene TRBJ2-2; D may be TRBD1 (6 bases). The germline V gene encodes CDR1 KGHSH and CDR2 LQKENI. The CDR3 runs to 15 residues. V gave up 5 bases and J gave up 5 bases, with 15 bases separating them. This CDR3 reads CASSSQGVETGELFF. The CDR3 bases are TGTGCCAGCTCATCACAGGGAGTAGAAACCGGGGAGCTGTTTTTT.

The chain couples TRBV5-1 to TRBJ1-4; maybe TRBD1 (6 bases). CDR1 is SGHRS and CDR2 is YFSETQ in the germline V gene. V lost 0 bases and J lost 4, with 7 bases in between. This CDR3 has 14 amino acids. The DNA for the CDR3 is TGCGCCAGCAGCTTGGGGACAGTTAATGAAAAACTGTTTTTT. Translated, it gives CASSLGTVNEKLFF.